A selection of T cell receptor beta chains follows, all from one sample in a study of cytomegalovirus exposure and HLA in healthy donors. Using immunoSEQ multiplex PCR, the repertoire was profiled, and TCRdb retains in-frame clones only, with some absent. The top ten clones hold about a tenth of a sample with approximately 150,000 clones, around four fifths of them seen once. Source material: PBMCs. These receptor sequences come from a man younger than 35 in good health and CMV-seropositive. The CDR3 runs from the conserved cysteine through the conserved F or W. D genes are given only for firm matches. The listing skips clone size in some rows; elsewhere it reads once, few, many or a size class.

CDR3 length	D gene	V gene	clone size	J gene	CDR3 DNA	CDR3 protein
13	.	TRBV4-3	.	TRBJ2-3	TGCGCCAGCAGCCAAGCACAGGGAGATACGCAGTATTTT	CASSQAQGDTQYF
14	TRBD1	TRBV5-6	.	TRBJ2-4	TGTGCCAGCAGCTTGGGACAGGGTAAAAACATTCAGTACTTC	CASSLGQGKNIQYF
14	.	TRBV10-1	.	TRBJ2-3	TGCGCCAGCAGTGAGCCTAGAGTCACAGATACGCAGTATTTT	CASSEPRVTDTQYF
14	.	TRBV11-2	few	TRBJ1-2	TGTGCCAGCAGCTTAGCGTCAGGGAACTATGGCTACACCTTC	CASSLASGNYGYTF
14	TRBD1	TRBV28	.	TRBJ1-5	TGTGCCAGTACTAACAGGGGACACAATCAGCCCCAGCATTTT	CASTNRGHNQPQHF
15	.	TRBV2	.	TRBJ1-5	TGTGCCAGCAGTGAAATGGGGGCGCTGGGGCAGCCCCAGCATTTT	CASSEMGALGQPQHF
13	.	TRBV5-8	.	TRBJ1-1	TGTGCCAGCAGCTTGGGCGAAAACACTGAAGCTTTCTTT	CASSLGENTEAFF
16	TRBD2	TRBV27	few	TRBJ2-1	TGTGCCAGCAGTTTACATACTAGCGGGGGACTTAATGAGCAGTTCTTC	CASSLHTSGGLNEQFF
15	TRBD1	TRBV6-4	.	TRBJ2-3	TGTGCCAGCAGTGACGGGACAGGGGAAACAGATACGCAGTATTTT	CASSDGTGETDTQYF
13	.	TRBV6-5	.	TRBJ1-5	TGTGCCAGCAGTTACGGGGGGAATCAGCCCCAGCATTTT	CASSYGGNQPQHF
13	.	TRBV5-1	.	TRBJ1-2	TGCGCCAGCAGCTTGACAGATACCTATGGCTACACCTTC	CASSLTDTYGYTF
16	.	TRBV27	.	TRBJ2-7	TGTGCCAGCAGTTTATCGCCGGGACTGCCATCCTACGAGCAGTACTTC	CASSLSPGLPSYEQYF
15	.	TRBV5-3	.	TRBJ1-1	TGTGCCAGAAGCTTGGCGTGGGGGGGGGACACTGAAGCTTTCTTT	CARSLAWGGDTEAFF
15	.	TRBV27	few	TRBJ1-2	TGTGCCAGCAGTTTATCGTGGGGGCAGGCCTATGGCTACACCTTC	CASSLSWGQAYGYTF
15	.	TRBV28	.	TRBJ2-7	TGTGCCAGCTCCGGGGTAAAATCGGTTTCCTACGAGCAGTACTTC	CASSGVKSVSYEQYF
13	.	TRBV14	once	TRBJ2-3	TGTGCCAGCAGCCAACTCCGGTCAGATACGCAGTATTTT	CASSQLRSDTQYF
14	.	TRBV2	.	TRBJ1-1	TGTGCCAGCAGAGAGGACAGACCCATTTATAAAGCTTTCTTT	CASREDRPIYKAFF